This record concerns one T cell receptor (beta chain) sequence. Antigen unknown. CDR1 and CDR2 from the germline V gene are MNHNY and SVGAGI (reference sequence). CDR3 length: 13 amino acids. Trimming cost V 7 bases and J 3 bases, with 13 bases left between them. This record comes from a study of T cells after yellow fever vaccination. Study summary: SMART-Seq v4 Ultra Low Input handled preparation of low-cell-number fractions.

Study-level points and caveats: Researchers noted that a small share of clonotypes showed up in both CD4 and CD8 compartments. Reappearance after the booster was observed for most primary-vaccination clones (around 96% CD4, around 90% CD8).

TCRdb called the 5' RACE reads again in MiXCR, with one record for every CDR3 protein. The sample lists about 120,000 distinct CDR3 sequences, roughly 8.2% occurring once. The sample here was CD8+ T cells sorted from PBMCs, taken on the day of the yellow fever booster vaccination. This TCR derives from a man aged 18 to 35 who received the YFV17D yellow fever vaccine. The gene calls are TRBV6-6 and TRBJ2-7; D perhaps matches TRBD1 (6 bases). CDR3 loop: CASTVRGGYEQYF. In DNA form, the CDR3 reads TGTGCCAGCACCGTCCGAGGGGGCTACGAGCAGTACTTC.